Below are 10 T cell receptor beta chains sequenced from a single sample in a study of shared clonotypes between healthy human individuals. Only CD45RO-negative cells positively selected for CCR7 counted as naive CD8 cells, so terminally differentiated effector memory CD45RA+ cells were excluded. Assay used: immunoSEQ multiplex PCR; TCRdb lists only in-frame clones, some missing. The table has some 2.1 million clones, about 95% seen once. The sample was naive CD8+ T cells sorted from blood. Receptors originate from a man younger than 35 in good health.

CDR3 in amino acids: CASSHWETTQETQYF. The CDR3 DNA follows: TGCGCCAGCAGCCACTGGGAGACTACCCAAGAGACCCAGTACTTC. The chain couples TRBV4-1 to TRBJ2-5, with a possible D match to TRBD2 (5 bases). The length of the CDR3 is 15 residues. Germline CDR1 reads MGHRA; CDR2 reads YSYEKL. The V end was cut by 3 bases, the J end by 1 base, with 12 bases between.

V gene TRBV10-3 combines with J gene TRBJ2-7; 7 nucleotides match TRBD1. The V gene end was trimmed by 2 bases and the J gene end by 2 bases; junction bases not matched to a gene: 9. CDR3 length equals 16 residues. The germline V gene encodes CDR1 ENHRY and CDR2 SYGVKD. This CDR3 is CAISEPTGQLAYEQYF. DNA of the CDR3: TGTGCCATCAGTGAGCCGACAGGGCAACTTGCCTACGAGCAGTACTTC.

The chain couples TRBV7-9 to TRBJ2-7; D is undetermined. Trimming took off 5 bases at V and 3 bases at J, with 17 bases between the two ends. Germline CDR1 and CDR2: SEHNR and FQNEAQ (reference sequence). The CDR3 spans 15 residues. As DNA, the CDR3 is TGTGCCAGCAGCCATACGTCGCAAGGTAACTACGAGCAGTACTTC. Amino acids: CASSHTSQGNYEQYF.

This chain uses TRBV6-1 with TRBJ2-3; 9 nucleotides agree with TRBD2. CDR1 MNHNS and CDR2 SASEGT come from the germline V gene. V shed 4 bases and J 8 bases; nucleotides not matched to a gene: 13. The CDR3 runs 16 residues. CDR3 protein: CASSGHSGRNGGTQYF. The CDR3 DNA is TGTGCCAGCAGTGGACATAGCGGGAGAAACGGCGGTACGCAGTATTTT.

This chain links TRBV7-9 with TRBJ2-7, with TRBD1 identical over 10 bases. The CDR3 is 16 residues long. Germline V lookup: CDR1 SEHNR, CDR2 FQNEAQ (reference sequence). The junction had 10 bases not matched to a gene; V was cut back by 3 bases and J by 5 bases. CDR3 loop: CASSFTPGQGIHEQYF. CDR3 nucleotide sequence: TGTGCCAGCAGCTTTACCCCGGGACAGGGGATCCACGAGCAGTACTTC.

The V gene is TRBV11-2, the J gene TRBJ1-1; TRBD1 might be the D (6 bases). CDR1 is SGHAT and CDR2 is FQNNGV in the germline V gene. The CDR3 extends over 13 amino acids. V lost 5 bases and J lost 3, with 10 bases in between. CDR3 protein: CASSGTGYTEAFF. CDR3 nucleotide sequence: TGTGCCAGCAGCGGCACAGGGTACACTGAAGCTTTCTTT.

This chain links TRBV7-9 with TRBJ1-1; D is uncertain. Germline CDR1 and CDR2: SEHNR and FQNEAQ (reference sequence). The V end lost 1 base, the J end lost 1 base, and 7 bases lay between the germline ends. The CDR3 totals 14 residues. CDR3 amino acids: CASSLVRENTEAFF. The CDR3 region has the DNA TGTGCCAGCAGCTTAGTTAGGGAGAACACTGAAGCTTTCTTT.

This chain connects TRBV6-5 to TRBJ2-6; no firm D call. Trimming left V 1 base short and J 2 bases short, with 6 bases between. This CDR3 region has 15 residues. Germline lookup yields CDR1 MNHEY and CDR2 SVGAGI. CDR3 coding DNA: TGTGCCAGCAGTTACTTTCCCCCTGGGGCCAACGTCCTGACTTTC. This codes for CASSYFPPGANVLTF.

J is TRBJ2-5 and V is TRBV25-1, with D possibly being TRBD1 (6 bases). The CDR3 is 15 amino acids. V was trimmed by 4 bases and J by 5 bases, leaving 17 bases between them. The germline V gene encodes CDR1 MGHDK and CDR2 SYGVNS. CDR3: CASSVPQGLRETQYF. DNA of the CDR3: TGTGCCAGCAGTGTACCTCAGGGGCTTCGGGAGACCCAGTACTTC. The full variable domain, rest sourced from reference TRBV25-1 and TRBJ2-5, is EADIYQTPRYLVIGTGKKITLECSQTMGHDKMYWYQQDPGMELHLIHYSYGVNSTEKGDLSSESTVSRIRTEHFPLTLESARPSHTSQYLCASSVPQGLRETQYFGPGTRLLVL.

This chain connects TRBV4-3 to TRBJ2-7; D may correspond to TRBD1 or TRBD2 (6 bases each). V lost 0 bases, J lost 0 bases, and 21 bases lay in between. From germline, CDR1 is LGHNA and CDR2 YSLEER. CDR3 length: 19 amino acids. CDR3 coding DNA: TGCGCCAGCAGCCAAGATGCCCCCGGACAGTGGAGGGCCTCCTACGAGCAGTACTTC. Translating it yields CASSQDAPGQWRASYEQYF.